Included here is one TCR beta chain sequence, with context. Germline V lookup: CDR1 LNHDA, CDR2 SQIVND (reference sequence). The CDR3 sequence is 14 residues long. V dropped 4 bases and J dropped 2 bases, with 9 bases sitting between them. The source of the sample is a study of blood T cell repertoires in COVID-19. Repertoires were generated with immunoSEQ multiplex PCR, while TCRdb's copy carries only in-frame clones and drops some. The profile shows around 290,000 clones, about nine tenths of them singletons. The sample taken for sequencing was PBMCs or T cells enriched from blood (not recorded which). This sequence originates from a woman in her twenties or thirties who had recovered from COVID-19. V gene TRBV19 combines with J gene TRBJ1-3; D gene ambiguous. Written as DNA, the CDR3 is TGTGCCAGTAGTACCCGGAGTGCTGGAAACACCATATATTTT. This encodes CASSTRSAGNTIYF.